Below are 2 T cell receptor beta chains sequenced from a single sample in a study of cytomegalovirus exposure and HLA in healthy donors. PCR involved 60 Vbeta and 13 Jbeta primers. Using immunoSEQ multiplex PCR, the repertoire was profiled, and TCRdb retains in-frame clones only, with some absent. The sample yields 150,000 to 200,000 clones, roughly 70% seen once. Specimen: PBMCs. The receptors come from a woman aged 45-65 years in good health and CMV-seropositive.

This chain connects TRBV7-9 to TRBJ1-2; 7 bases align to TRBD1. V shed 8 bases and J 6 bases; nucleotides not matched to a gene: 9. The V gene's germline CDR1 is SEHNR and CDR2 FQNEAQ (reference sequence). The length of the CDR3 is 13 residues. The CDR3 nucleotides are TGTGCCAGCGGTGGGGGACAGATACATGGCTACACCTTC. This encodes CASGGGQIHGYTF.

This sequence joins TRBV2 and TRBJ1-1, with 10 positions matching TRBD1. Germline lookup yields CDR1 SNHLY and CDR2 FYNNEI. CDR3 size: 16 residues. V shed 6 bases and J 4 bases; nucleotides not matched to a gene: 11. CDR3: CASRDRDRGVITEAFF. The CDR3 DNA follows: TGTGCCAGCAGGGATAGGGACAGGGGTGTAATCACTGAAGCTTTCTTT.